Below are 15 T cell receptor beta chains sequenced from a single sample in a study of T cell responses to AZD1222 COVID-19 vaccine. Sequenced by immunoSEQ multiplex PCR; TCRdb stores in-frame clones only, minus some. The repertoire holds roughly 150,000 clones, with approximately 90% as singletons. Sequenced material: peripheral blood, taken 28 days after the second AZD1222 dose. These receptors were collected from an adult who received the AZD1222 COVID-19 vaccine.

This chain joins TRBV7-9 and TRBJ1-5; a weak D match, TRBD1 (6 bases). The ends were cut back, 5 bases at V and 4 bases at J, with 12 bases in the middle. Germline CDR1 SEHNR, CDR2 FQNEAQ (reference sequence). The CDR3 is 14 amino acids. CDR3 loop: CASSPSDSNQPQHF. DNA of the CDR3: TGTGCCAGCAGCCCCTCGGACAGTAATCAGCCCCAGCATTTT.

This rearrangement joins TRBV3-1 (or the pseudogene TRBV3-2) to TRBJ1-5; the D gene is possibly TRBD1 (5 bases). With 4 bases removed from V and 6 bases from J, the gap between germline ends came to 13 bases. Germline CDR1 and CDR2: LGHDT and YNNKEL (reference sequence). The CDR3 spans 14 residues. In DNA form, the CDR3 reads TGTGCCAGCAGCCTCGGACAAGCGGTTCAGCCCCAGCATTTT. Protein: CASSLGQAVQPQHF.

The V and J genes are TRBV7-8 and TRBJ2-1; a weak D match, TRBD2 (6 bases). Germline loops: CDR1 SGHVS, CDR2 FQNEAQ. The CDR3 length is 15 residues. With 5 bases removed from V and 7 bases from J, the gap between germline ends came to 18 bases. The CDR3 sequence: CASSPGLTVWNEQFF. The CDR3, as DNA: TGTGCCAGCAGCCCGGGACTGACAGTTTGGAATGAGCAGTTCTTC.

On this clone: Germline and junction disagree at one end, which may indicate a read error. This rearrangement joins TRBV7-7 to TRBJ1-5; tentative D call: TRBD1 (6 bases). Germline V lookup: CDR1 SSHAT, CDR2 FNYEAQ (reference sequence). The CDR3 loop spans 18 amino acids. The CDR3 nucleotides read TGTGCTAGCAGCTTAGTGGCAGGGGAACGGTATAGCAATCAGCCCCAGCATTTT. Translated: CASSLVAGERYSNQPQHF.

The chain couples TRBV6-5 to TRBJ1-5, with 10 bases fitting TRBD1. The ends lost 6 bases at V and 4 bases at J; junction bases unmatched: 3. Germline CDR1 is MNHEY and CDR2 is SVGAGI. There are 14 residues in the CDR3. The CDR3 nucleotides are TGTGCCAGCAGCCGGACAGGGGGTAATCAGCCCCAGCATTTT. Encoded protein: CASSRTGGNQPQHF.

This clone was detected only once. The CDR3 nucleotides are TGTGCCAGCAGCCCAGGGGGAGTCGGTAACACCGGGGAGCTGTTTTTT. It translates to CASSPGGVGNTGELFF. V and J are TRBV9 and TRBJ2-2; TRBD1 matches 7 bases. This CDR3 spans 16 amino acids. Germline trimming cut 4 bases from V and 2 bases from J; bases unmatched to any gene: 8. Germline CDR1 is SGDLS and CDR2 is YYNGEE.

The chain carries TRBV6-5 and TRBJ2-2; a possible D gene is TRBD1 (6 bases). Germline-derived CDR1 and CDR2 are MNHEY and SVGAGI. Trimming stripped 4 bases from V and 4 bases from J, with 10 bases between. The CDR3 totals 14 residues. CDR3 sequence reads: CASSWTESTGELFF. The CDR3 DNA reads TGTGCCAGCAGTTGGACAGAGAGCACCGGGGAGCTGTTTTTT.

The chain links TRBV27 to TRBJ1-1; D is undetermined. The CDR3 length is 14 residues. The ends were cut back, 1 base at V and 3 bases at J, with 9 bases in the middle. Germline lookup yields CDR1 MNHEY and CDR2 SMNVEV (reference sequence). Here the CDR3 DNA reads TGTGCCAGCAGTTTATTCGGATCGGACACTGAAGCTTTCTTT. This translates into CASSLFGSDTEAFF.

The chain's CDR3 is CASSQVWDEQYF. The CDR3 DNA follows: TGTGCCAGCAGCCAGGTGTGGGACGAGCAGTACTTC. The chain joins TRBV3-1 (or the pseudogene TRBV3-2) to TRBJ2-7; no reliable D call. The CDR3 has 12 amino acids. From germline, CDR1 is LGHDT and CDR2 YNNKEL (reference sequence). V gave up 3 bases and J gave up 5 bases, with 8 bases separating them.

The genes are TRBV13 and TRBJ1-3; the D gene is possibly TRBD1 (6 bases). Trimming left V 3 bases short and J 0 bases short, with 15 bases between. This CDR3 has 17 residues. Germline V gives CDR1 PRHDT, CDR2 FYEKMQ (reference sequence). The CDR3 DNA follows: TGTGCCAGCAGCTTTTTCAGGGGCTCGGACTCTGGAAACACCATATATTTT. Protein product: CASSFFRGSDSGNTIYF.

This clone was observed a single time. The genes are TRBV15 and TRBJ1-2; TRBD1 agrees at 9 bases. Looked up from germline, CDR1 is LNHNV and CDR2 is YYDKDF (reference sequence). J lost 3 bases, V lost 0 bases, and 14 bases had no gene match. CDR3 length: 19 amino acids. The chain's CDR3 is CATSRDPRDRDRLDYGYTF. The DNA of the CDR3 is TGTGCCACCAGCAGAGATCCCCGGGACAGGGACCGGTTGGACTATGGCTACACCTTC.

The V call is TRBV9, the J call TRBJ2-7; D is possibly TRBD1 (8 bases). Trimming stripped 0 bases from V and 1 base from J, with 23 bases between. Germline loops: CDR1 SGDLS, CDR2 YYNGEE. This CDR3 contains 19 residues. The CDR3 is CASSVVWDYGTGDSYEQYF. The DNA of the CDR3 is TGTGCCAGCAGCGTAGTTTGGGACTACGGGACAGGCGATTCCTACGAGCAGTACTTC.

Here the CDR3 reads CASSQGFANYGYTF. In DNA, the CDR3 is TGTGCCAGCAGCCAAGGGTTCGCTAACTATGGCTACACCTTC. The V and J genes are TRBV3-1 (or the pseudogene TRBV3-2) and TRBJ1-2; D remains ambiguous. V was shortened by 1 base and J by 0 bases, with 6 bases between the two germline ends. Germline V gives CDR1 LGHDT, CDR2 YNNKEL (reference sequence). The length of the CDR3 is 14 residues.

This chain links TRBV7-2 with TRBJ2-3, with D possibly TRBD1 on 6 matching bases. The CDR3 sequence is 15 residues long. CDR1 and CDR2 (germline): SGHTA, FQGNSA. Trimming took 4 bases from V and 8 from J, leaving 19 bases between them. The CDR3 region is CASSSRRTRGGTQYF. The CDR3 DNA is TGTGCCAGCAGCTCAAGGAGGACTCGAGGGGGTACGCAGTATTTT.

The CDR3 spells CATSDFSSNQPQHF. In DNA form, the CDR3 reads TGTGCCACCAGTGATTTTTCTAGCAATCAGCCCCAGCATTTT. The chain employs TRBV24-1 and TRBJ1-5; D call uncertain. V was clipped by 1 base and J by 0 bases, with 3 bases between them. This CDR3 has 14 residues. Germline-derived CDR1 and CDR2 are KGHDR and SFDVKD.